The 32 T cell receptor beta chains listed next were all sequenced from one sample in a study of T cell changes during pregnancy in multiple sclerosis. Assay used: immunoSEQ multiplex PCR; TCRdb lists only in-frame clones, some missing. The profile covers roughly 90,000 clones, with around 92% appearing a single time and around 2.3% taken by the ten largest. Sequencing was performed on peripheral blood, taken in the third trimester of pregnancy. These receptors were collected from a female donor with multiple sclerosis, enrolled in a pregnancy study.

The chain employs TRBV7-6 and TRBJ2-1; D may be TRBD2 (5 bases). This CDR3 comprises 14 residues. CDR1 is SGHVS, CDR2 FNYEAQ, per germline. V lost 0 bases and J 5 bases, leaving 8 bases between the germline ends. The CDR3 region is CASSLARVNNEQFF. The CDR3 DNA follows: TGTGCCAGCAGCTTAGCGAGGGTCAACAATGAGCAGTTCTTC.

This clone was found a few times. The chain is built from TRBV9 and TRBJ1-2; 7 nucleotides agree with TRBD1. Per germline, CDR1 SGDLS and CDR2 YYNGEE. The CDR3 sequence is 14 residues long. The J segment lost 0 bases and the V segment lost 7 bases, leaving 6 bases of the junction unmatched. In DNA form, the CDR3 reads TGTGCCAGCTGTCGGGACAGTTCTAACTATGGCTACACCTTC. Amino acid sequence: CASCRDSSNYGYTF.

V is TRBV29-1 and J is TRBJ1-1; D is perhaps TRBD1 (5 bases). Germline V lookup: CDR1 SQVTM, CDR2 ANQGSEA. V dropped 1 base and J dropped 0 bases, with 21 bases sitting between them. This CDR3 region has 18 residues. DNA of the CDR3: TGCAGCGTTGAAGGTGGGCGGGGCATACTCTGCGTGAACACTGAAGCTTTCTTT. Its protein product is CSVEGGRGILCVNTEAFF.

This sequence joins TRBV4-2 and TRBJ2-1; 7 bases map to TRBD2. The germline V gene has CDR1 LGHNA and CDR2 YNFKEQ. V gave up 0 bases and J gave up 4 bases; unmatched junction bases: 6. The length of the CDR3 is 16 residues. The CDR3 here is CASSQEGGSGYNEQFF. CDR3 coding DNA: TGTGCCAGCAGCCAAGAAGGCGGGAGCGGGTACAATGAGCAGTTCTTC.

J is TRBJ2-3 and V is TRBV6-1; 9 nucleotides line up with TRBD2. Losses at the gene ends were 2 bases for V and 2 bases for J; bases not matched to a gene: 2. Looked up from germline, CDR1 is MNHNS and CDR2 is SASEGT. The CDR3 runs 15 residues. This CDR3 reads CASSESGRPTDTQYF. CDR3 DNA: TGTGCCAGCAGTGAAAGCGGGAGGCCCACAGATACGCAGTATTTT.

The chain couples TRBV30 to TRBJ1-1; D unclear. The CDR3 extends over 13 amino acids. V was shortened by 4 bases and J by 5 bases, with 14 bases between the two germline ends. The V gene's germline CDR1 is GTSNPN and CDR2 SVGIG (reference sequence). The CDR3 DNA follows: TGTGCCTGGAATTTTGCGATTTCGACTGAAGCTTTCTTT. This sequence encodes CAWNFAISTEAFF.

The chain's CDR3 is CASSEALAGGSQETQYF. Written as DNA, the CDR3 is TGTGCCAGCAGTGAAGCCTTAGCGGGAGGGTCCCAAGAGACCCAGTACTTC. J is TRBJ2-5 and V is TRBV2, with 11 bases fitting TRBD2. The junction had 4 bases not matched to a gene; V was cut back by 0 bases and J by 1 base. CDR3 size: 17 residues. Germline V gene lookup returns CDR1 SNHLY and CDR2 FYNNEI.

The V call is TRBV4-1, the J call TRBJ2-7; weak D call: TRBD2 (5 bases). The germline CDR1 and CDR2 sequences are MGHRA and YSYEKL. The length of the CDR3 is 13 residues. The V end was cut by 5 bases, the J end by 3 bases, with 11 bases between. CDR3 amino acids: CASSAGLDYEQYF. Here the CDR3 DNA reads TGCGCCAGCAGCGCAGGACTCGACTACGAGCAGTACTTC.

This clone was recorded once. This chain links TRBV15 with TRBJ2-7, with TRBD2 matching over 7 bases. Germline V CDR1 and CDR2: LNHNV, YYDKDF (reference sequence). Unmatched junction bases numbered 5, after V lost 0 bases and J lost 0 bases. This CDR3 spans 16 amino acids. CDR3 protein: CATSREASGASYEQYF. As DNA, the CDR3 is TGTGCCACCAGCAGAGAGGCTAGCGGAGCCTCCTACGAGCAGTACTTC.

The chain couples TRBV7-9 to TRBJ2-1; 11 nucleotides line up with TRBD2. Trimming took 3 bases from V and 7 from J; bases not matched to a gene: 8. The germline V gene encodes CDR1 SEHNR and CDR2 FQNEAQ (reference sequence). The CDR3 contains 16 residues. In DNA, the CDR3 is TGTGCCAGCAGCTTTCTGACTAGCGGGGCAGGGAATGAGCAGTTCTTC. This codes for CASSFLTSGAGNEQFF.

The V and J genes are TRBV11-3 and TRBJ2-3, with TRBD1 matching over 7 bases. V dropped 1 base and J dropped 0; count of bases not matched to a gene: 4. Per germline, CDR1 SGHNT and CDR2 YENEEA. The CDR3 loop spans 16 amino acids. Here the CDR3 reads CASSLGQGPSTDTQYF. The CDR3 DNA is TGTGCCAGCAGCTTAGGACAGGGTCCTAGCACAGATACGCAGTATTTT.

The gene calls are TRBV19 and TRBJ2-1, with D possibly matching TRBD2 (6 bases). Germline-derived CDR1 and CDR2 are LNHDA and SQIVND (reference sequence). The CDR3 loop spans 14 amino acids. The V end lost 3 bases, the J end lost 6 bases, and 12 bases lay between the germline ends. CDR3: CASSMRGRSNEQFF. In DNA form, the CDR3 reads TGTGCCAGTAGTATGCGAGGGAGGTCCAATGAGCAGTTCTTC.

This chain uses TRBV7-2 with TRBJ2-5; a possible D gene is TRBD2 (5 bases). Germline loops: CDR1 SGHTA, CDR2 FQGNSA. This CDR3 is built from 14 residues. The V end was cut by 2 bases, the J end by 2 bases, with 9 bases between. In DNA, the CDR3 is TGTGCCAGCAGCTTACTGACTATACAAGAGACCCAGTACTTC. This codes for CASSLLTIQETQYF.

V usage is TRBV19 and J usage is TRBJ2-2; a possible D gene is TRBD2 (6 bases). This CDR3 is built from 14 residues. The germline V gene encodes CDR1 LNHDA and CDR2 SQIVND (reference sequence). V was trimmed by 7 bases and J by 1 base, leaving 10 bases between them. In nucleotides, the CDR3 is TGTGCCAGTACGGGCGGGAAGAACACCGGGGAGCTGTTTTTT. It yields the protein CASTGGKNTGELFF.

CDR3 sequence reads: CASSPGQGVVEKLFF. Written as DNA, the CDR3 is TGTGCCAGCAGCCCGGGGCAGGGGGTGGTCGAAAAACTGTTTTTT. J is TRBJ1-4 and V is TRBV5-6; 7 bases fit TRBD1. The junction had 11 bases not matched to a gene; V was cut back by 4 bases and J by 8 bases. CDR1 SGHDT and CDR2 YYEEEE come from the germline V gene. This CDR3 has 15 residues.

The rearrangement links TRBV7-8 to TRBJ2-7; TRBD2 aligns across 13 bases. The junction had 11 bases not matched to a gene; V was cut back by 5 bases and J by 4 bases. The CDR3 sequence is 17 residues long. Germline CDR1 and CDR2: SGHVS and FQNEAQ. As DNA, the CDR3 is TGTGCCAGCAGCACCAGACGGACTAGCGGGAGAGGATACGAGCAGTACTTC. Amino acids: CASSTRRTSGRGYEQYF.

This chain uses TRBV5-4 with TRBJ2-3, with 7 bases aligning to TRBD1. The germline CDR1 and CDR2 sequences are SGHNT and YYREEE (reference sequence). The V gene end was trimmed by 0 bases and the J gene end by 14 bases; junction bases not matched to a gene: 12. The CDR3 loop spans 14 amino acids. The CDR3 sequence: CASSLDISTGWSYF. CDR3 bases: TGTGCCAGCAGCTTGGATATTTCGACAGGGTGGTCGTATTTT.

This rearrangement joins TRBV30 to TRBJ1-6; TRBD1 agrees at 7 bases. The CDR3 totals 14 residues. Trimming cost V 4 bases and J 6 bases; bases outside gene matches: 6. Germline V gene data show CDR1 as GTSNPN and CDR2 as SVGIG (reference sequence). The CDR3 is CAWMVTGANSPLHF. The CDR3, as DNA: TGTGCCTGGATGGTTACAGGGGCTAATTCACCCCTCCACTTT.

V usage is TRBV29-1 and J usage is TRBJ2-2, with TRBD2 matching over 10 bases. With 4 bases clipped from V and 1 base from J, the junction kept 0 bases outside the gene matches. The CDR3 runs 14 residues. Germline CDR1 is SQVTM and CDR2 is ANQGSEA. In DNA, the CDR3 is TGCAGCGTTGGGACTAGCGGGAACACCGGGGAGCTGTTTTTT. Translating gives CSVGTSGNTGELFF.

The rearrangement links TRBV11-2 to TRBJ2-4; 8 bases line up with TRBD2. With V trimmed by 6 bases and J by 9 bases, 19 bases remained unmatched. CDR3 length: 17 amino acids. Germline CDR1 SGHAT, CDR2 FQNNGV. The CDR3 nucleotides read TGTGCCAGCAGTTACTCCCCTCAGGATAGCCGGGGGGGCATTCAGTACTTC. Amino acids: CASSYSPQDSRGGIQYF.

The J gene is TRBJ2-7, the V gene TRBV21-1; TRBD1 was called by the table and not checked on the DNA. TRBV21-1 is flagged as a pseudogene. CDR3 length equals 20 residues. The CDR3 reads CASSKSRRTGGTKNPYEQYF. As DNA, the CDR3 is TGTGCCAGCAGCAAAAGTCGCAGGACAGGGGGAACCAAGAACCCCTACGAGCAGTACTTC.

The chain employs TRBV19 and TRBJ2-3, with TRBD2 identical over 10 bases. V trimming: 5 bases; J trimming: 8 bases; junction bases outside the gene matches: 10. CDR3 size: 15 residues. Looked up from germline, CDR1 is LNHDA and CDR2 is SQIVND (reference sequence). The CDR3 bases are TGTGCCAGTAGTGGTATAGCGGGAGGACCGGGTACGCAGTATTTT. Its protein product is CASSGIAGGPGTQYF.

The genes are TRBV14 and TRBJ2-7, with TRBD2 matching 10 bases. There are 20 residues in the CDR3. Trimming cost V 0 bases and J 4 bases; bases outside gene matches: 18. Germline CDR1 is SGHDN and CDR2 is FVKESK. The CDR3 sequence is CASSQDGAGRGSGRSYEQYF. The CDR3, as DNA: TGTGCCAGCAGCCAAGACGGGGCAGGGCGTGGTAGCGGGAGGTCGTACGAGCAGTACTTC.

The V gene is TRBV19, the J gene TRBJ2-1, with 8 bases matching TRBD1. CDR3 length: 17 amino acids. After removal of 4 bases from V and 0 bases from J, the junction contained 8 bases not matched to a gene. CDR1 is LNHDA, CDR2 SQIVND, per germline (reference sequence). The CDR3 region has the DNA TGTGCCAGTAGTACCGACAGGGGCCTGAGCTCCTACAATGAGCAGTTCTTC. This translates into CASSTDRGLSSYNEQFF. The full variable domain, in which reference TRBV19 and TRBJ2-1 provide the parts outside the CDR3, is DGGITQSPKYLFRKEGQNVTLSCEQNLNHDAMYWYRQDPGQGLRLIYYSQIVNDFQKGDIAEGYSVSREKKESFPLTVTSAQKNPTAFYLCASSTDRGLSSYNEQFFGPGTRLTVL.

The genes are TRBV28 and TRBJ1-5, with D unclear. V lost 6 bases and J 6 bases, leaving 9 bases between the germline ends. Looked up from germline, CDR1 is MDHEN and CDR2 is SYDVKM. The CDR3 has 12 amino acids. In DNA form, the CDR3 reads TGTGCCAGCAGCTTCTCGGGTCAGCCCCAGCATTTT. Amino acid sequence: CASSFSGQPQHF.

The chain employs TRBV6-5 and TRBJ1-1; TRBD1 matches at 8 bases. The V segment lost 2 bases and the J segment 7 bases; nucleotides outside the gene matches: 6. CDR3 length: 14 residues. The germline V gene encodes CDR1 MNHEY and CDR2 SVGAGI. DNA for the CDR3: TGTGCCAGCAGTTACAGTGGACAGGGCGGTGAAGCTTTCTTT. Amino acid sequence: CASSYSGQGGEAFF.

The chain couples TRBV7-8 to TRBJ1-5; TRBD1 aligns across 7 bases. CDR1 and CDR2 from the germline V gene are SGHVS and FQNEAQ. There are 14 residues in the CDR3. V was clipped by 3 bases and J by 5 bases; unmatched bases: 4. In nucleotides, the CDR3 is TGTGCCAGCAGCTTCGGTACAGGGGATCAGCCCCAGCATTTT. It is translated as CASSFGTGDQPQHF.

V and J are TRBV25-1 and TRBJ2-1; TRBD2 matches 8 bases. Germline V gene lookup returns CDR1 MGHDK and CDR2 SYGVNS. The CDR3 is made up of 11 amino acids. Trimming at V came to 3 bases and at J to 11 bases, leaving 0 bases not matched to a gene. The CDR3 DNA reads TGTGCCAGCAGTGATAGCGGGAAGCAGTTCTTC. Its translation: CASSDSGKQFF.

The chain joins TRBV2 to TRBJ2-7; TRBD1 matches at 10 bases. The germline V gene has CDR1 SNHLY and CDR2 FYNNEI. The CDR3 consists of 15 residues. V lost 7 bases and J lost 4; bases outside the gene matches: 10. In DNA, the CDR3 is TGTGCCAGCAATCGGCCGGGACAGGGGATATACGAGCAGTACTTC. Protein sequence: CASNRPGQGIYEQYF.

The chain has TRBV15 and TRBJ2-2; TRBD2 aligns across 7 bases. The ends lost 0 bases at V and 5 bases at J; junction bases unmatched: 9. Germline CDR1 LNHNV, CDR2 YYDKDF (reference sequence). This CDR3 comprises 17 residues. The DNA of the CDR3 is TGTGCCACCAGCAGAGATCGTTTGTCAGCGGGGACCGGGGAGCTGTTTTTT. Protein product: CATSRDRLSAGTGELFF. The whole variable domain, remainder taken from reference TRBV15 and TRBJ2-2, is DAMVIQNPRYQVTQFGKPVTLSCSQTLNHNVMYWYQQKSSQAPKLLFHYYDKDFNNEADTPDNFQSRRPNTSFCFLDIRSPGLGDTAMYLCATSRDRLSAGTGELFFGEGSRLTVL.

V and J are TRBV28 and TRBJ1-5; D gene unclear. The CDR3 is 14 residues long. CDR1 MDHEN and CDR2 SYDVKM come from the germline V gene. V was clipped by 5 bases and J by 0 bases, with 8 bases between them. The CDR3, as DNA: TGTGCCAGCAGTAACCGGGTTAGCAATCAGCCCCAGCATTTT. Residues: CASSNRVSNQPQHF.

This chain links TRBV15 with TRBJ2-5, with 11 bases identical to TRBD2. CDR1 LNHNV and CDR2 YYDKDF come from the germline V gene (reference sequence). The CDR3 spans 17 residues. With 1 base clipped from V and 5 bases from J, the junction kept 9 bases outside the gene matches. The chain's CDR3 is CATSRVGGSGRAETQYF. CDR3 nucleotides: TGTGCCACCAGCAGAGTAGGAGGTAGCGGGAGGGCCGAGACCCAGTACTTC.